These T cell receptor beta chains were read from a single sample in a study of blood T cell repertoires in COVID-19. The assay was immunoSEQ multiplex PCR, and TCRdb's table has in-frame clones only and misses some. The sample includes about 320,000 clones, more than 75% of them seen just once. The sample taken for sequencing was PBMCs or T cells enriched from blood (not recorded which). The receptors were sampled from a woman aged 18-35 years who had recovered from COVID-19. Each CDR3 is given with its conserved first and last residue. The D gene is left open where the match is weak. Rows give clone size only sometimes, using once, few, many, or a class for an expanded clone.

abundance: NA; v_gene: TRBV19; j_gene: TRBJ1-5; d_gene: NA; CDR3nt: TGTGCCAGTAGACTTACAGGTGATAGCAATCAGCCCCAGCATTTT; CDR3aa: CASRLTGDSNQPQHF
abundance: NA; v_gene: TRBV3-1/TRBV3-2; j_gene: TRBJ1-5; d_gene: NA; CDR3nt: TGTGCCAGCAGCCAGGGGCGAGGTCAGCCCCAGCATTTT; CDR3aa: CASSQGRGQPQHF
abundance: NA; v_gene: TRBV19; j_gene: TRBJ1-2; d_gene: NA; CDR3nt: TGTGCCAGTAGTACCCCGGAAGGAGGCTATGGCTACACCTTC; CDR3aa: CASSTPEGGYGYTF
abundance: NA; v_gene: TRBV10-3; j_gene: TRBJ1-5; d_gene: TRBD1; CDR3nt: TGTGCCATCAGTGCCGGGACAGGCAATCAGCCCCAGCATTTT; CDR3aa: CAISAGTGNQPQHF
abundance: NA; v_gene: TRBV7-2; j_gene: TRBJ2-1; d_gene: TRBD2; CDR3nt: TGTGCCAGCAGCGTGCACCTAGCGGGATCTTACAATGAGCAGTTCTTC; CDR3aa: CASSVHLAGSYNEQFF
abundance: NA; v_gene: TRBV6-5; j_gene: TRBJ2-3; d_gene: TRBD2; CDR3nt: TGTGCCAGCAGTTACGGACTAGCGGGATCCACAGATACGCAGTATTTT; CDR3aa: CASSYGLAGSTDTQYF
abundance: NA; v_gene: TRBV5-1; j_gene: TRBJ1-2; d_gene: TRBD1; CDR3nt: TGCGCCAGCAGCTTGGAGGGACAGCTCCTAGGATACTATGGCTACACCTTC; CDR3aa: CASSLEGQLLGYYGYTF
abundance: once; v_gene: TRBV28; j_gene: TRBJ1-2; d_gene: TRBD1; CDR3nt: TGTGCCAGCAGTTTATCCCCGGACAGGGTGGATGGCTACACCTTC; CDR3aa: CASSLSPDRVDGYTF
abundance: NA; v_gene: TRBV9; j_gene: TRBJ2-4; d_gene: NA; CDR3nt: TGTGCCAGCAGCCTTCAGGGGATTCAGTACTTC; CDR3aa: CASSLQGIQYF
abundance: NA; v_gene: TRBV7-3; j_gene: TRBJ1-1; d_gene: TRBD1; CDR3nt: TGTGCCAGCAGCTTAGGGACAGGTGCCGTCAGCTTT; CDR3aa: CASSLGTGAVSF
abundance: NA; v_gene: TRBV28; j_gene: TRBJ1-6; d_gene: TRBD1; CDR3nt: TGTGCCAGCAGTCTCTCCGACAGGGTATACTCACCCCTCCACTTT; CDR3aa: CASSLSDRVYSPLHF
abundance: NA; v_gene: TRBV29-1; j_gene: TRBJ2-3; d_gene: TRBD2; CDR3nt: TGCAGCGGACGTAGCGGGACGACAGATACGCAGTATTTT; CDR3aa: CSGRSGTTDTQYF
abundance: NA; v_gene: TRBV5-1; j_gene: TRBJ2-7; d_gene: TRBD1; CDR3nt: TGCGCCAGCAGCTTAAACCCCCAGGGGGCTGGTGAGCAGTACTTC; CDR3aa: CASSLNPQGAGEQYF
abundance: once; v_gene: TRBV12-3/TRBV12-4; j_gene: TRBJ2-7; d_gene: NA; CDR3nt: TGTGCCAGCAGTTCCACCTACGAGCAGTACTTC; CDR3aa: CASSSTYEQYF
abundance: NA; v_gene: TRBV7-2; j_gene: TRBJ1-2; d_gene: TRBD1; CDR3nt: TGTGCCAGCAGCTCACAACAGGGGCGCACCCAGTATGGCTACACCTTC; CDR3aa: CASSSQQGRTQYGYTF
abundance: NA; v_gene: TRBV3-1/TRBV3-2; j_gene: TRBJ2-2; d_gene: NA; CDR3nt: TGTGCCAGCAGCCTCCAACAGATCACCGGGGAGCTGTTTTTT; CDR3aa: CASSLQQITGELFF
abundance: NA; v_gene: TRBV10-1; j_gene: TRBJ1-2; d_gene: TRBD1; CDR3nt: TGCGCCAGCAGTAGAGGACAGGGAGGAGGCTACACCTTC; CDR3aa: CASSRGQGGGYTF
abundance: NA; v_gene: TRBV7-9; j_gene: TRBJ2-5; d_gene: TRBD1; CDR3nt: TGTGCCAGCAGCTCCCATGAAAAGAGAGGGACAGGGGTTCCAGAGACCCAGTACTTC; CDR3aa: CASSSHEKRGTGVPETQYF
abundance: NA; v_gene: TRBV28; j_gene: TRBJ1-1; d_gene: NA; CDR3nt: TGTGCCAGCAGTTTCGATAACAGGGCGAACACTGAAGCTTTCTTT; CDR3aa: CASSFDNRANTEAFF
abundance: few; v_gene: TRBV28; j_gene: TRBJ1-5; d_gene: NA; CDR3nt: TGTGCCAGCAGTTTTGGGAGACAGCCCCAGCATTTT; CDR3aa: CASSFGRQPQHF
abundance: NA; v_gene: TRBV7-2; j_gene: TRBJ1-2; d_gene: NA; CDR3nt: TGTGCCAGCAGCCTGGGCCCGGGGGACTATGGCTACACCTTC; CDR3aa: CASSLGPGDYGYTF
abundance: NA; v_gene: TRBV6-1; j_gene: TRBJ1-1; d_gene: NA; CDR3nt: TGTGCCAGCAGTCCGGGAGCAACCACTGAAGCTTTCTTT; CDR3aa: CASSPGATTEAFF
abundance: NA; v_gene: TRBV5-1; j_gene: TRBJ2-5; d_gene: TRBD2; CDR3nt: TGCGCCAGCAGCTTGGGACTAGCGGGAGTAAGGGAGACCCAGTACTTC; CDR3aa: CASSLGLAGVRETQYF
abundance: NA; v_gene: TRBV6-1; j_gene: TRBJ2-5; d_gene: NA; CDR3nt: TGTGCCAGCAGTGAATCAGGGTTGGAGACCCAGTACTTC; CDR3aa: CASSESGLETQYF
abundance: NA; v_gene: TRBV28; j_gene: TRBJ1-2; d_gene: NA; CDR3nt: TGTGCCAGCAGTTTTGCGGAGGCCCTATACTATGGCTACACCTTC; CDR3aa: CASSFAEALYYGYTF
abundance: NA; v_gene: TRBV11-2; j_gene: TRBJ1-2; d_gene: NA; CDR3nt: TGTGCCAGCAGCTTGAGGGCGAGCTATGGCTACACCTTC; CDR3aa: CASSLRASYGYTF
abundance: NA; v_gene: TRBV6-1; j_gene: TRBJ1-4; d_gene: TRBD1; CDR3nt: TGTGCCAGCAGTGAAGTGACAGGGGGCGATAATGAAAAACTGTTTTTT; CDR3aa: CASSEVTGGDNEKLFF
abundance: NA; v_gene: TRBV5-8; j_gene: TRBJ2-7; d_gene: NA; CDR3nt: TGTGCCAGCAGCTTGTCGGGGGATTTCTACGAGCAGTACTTC; CDR3aa: CASSLSGDFYEQYF
abundance: NA; v_gene: TRBV19; j_gene: TRBJ1-1; d_gene: TRBD1; CDR3nt: TGTGCCAGTAGCCTCTTGGGGACAGGGCTGGAAGCTTTCTTT; CDR3aa: CASSLLGTGLEAFF
abundance: NA; v_gene: TRBV30; j_gene: TRBJ1-2; d_gene: NA; CDR3nt: TGTGCCTGGATCAGACAAAACAGTCGTGGCTACACCTTC; CDR3aa: CAWIRQNSRGYTF
abundance: NA; v_gene: TRBV7-3; j_gene: TRBJ1-6; d_gene: NA; CDR3nt: TGTGCCAGCAGCTTGGCCGGGGGGAATTCACCCCTCCACTTT; CDR3aa: CASSLAGGNSPLHF
abundance: once; v_gene: TRBV9; j_gene: TRBJ2-1; d_gene: TRBD2; CDR3nt: TGTGCCAGCAGCGTAGACCCGACTAGCGGGCGGGAGCAGTTCTTC; CDR3aa: CASSVDPTSGREQFF
abundance: few; v_gene: TRBV29-1; j_gene: TRBJ2-5; d_gene: TRBD1; CDR3nt: TGCAGCGTTGCTGGGACAGTTAAAATTGAGACCCAGTACTTC; CDR3aa: CSVAGTVKIETQYF